The source of this TCR beta chain is a study of blood T cell repertoires in COVID-19. Study background: The study drew acute and convalescent COVID-19 samples from the United States, Italy and Spain. From T cells, B-cell-depleted T cells, or PBMCs came the material, which was cDNA or gDNA.

Original handling: From reference gene primer amplification, estimates of nucleated cell counts were derived. Clones were sequenced by immunoSEQ multiplex PCR, and TCRdb holds only the in-frame ones, with some missing. V, J and clone size are taken as reported in that table, and D and trimming were inferred from the DNA itself. The sample contains about 330,000 clones, 70% to 90% of which appear only once. V dropped 5 bases and J dropped 2; count of bases not matched to a gene: 10. The CDR3 length is 17 residues. In germline, CDR1 is SGHTA, CDR2 FQGNSA. Material for sequencing was peripheral blood. The V call is TRBV7-2, the J call TRBJ2-5, with 11 bases matching TRBD2. The TCR comes from a woman aged 50 to 65 with active or convalescent COVID-19. This CDR3 is CASSVLPGLAVQETQYF. The CDR3 region has the DNA TGTGCCAGCAGCGTACTTCCGGGACTAGCGGTACAAGAGACCCAGTACTTC.